Listed here is a single T cell receptor (beta chain). The data belong to a study of patients and donors after allogeneic stem cell transplantation. MiXCR was run by TCRdb on the RT-PCR reads, yielding one entry per CDR3 protein. The sample yields hundreds of thousands of distinct CDR3 sequences, 16% seen once. The CDR3 loop spans 16 amino acids. The V segment lost 3 bases and the J segment 7 bases; nucleotides outside the gene matches: 9. Germline V gene sequence: CDR1 LGHNA, CDR2 YNFKEQ. The chain recombines TRBV4-2 with TRBJ2-1, with 10 nucleotides matching TRBD2. The receptor's source is a human donor who was either an allogeneic HSCT recipient or a stem cell or donor lymphocyte infusion donor (not recorded which). It is not recorded whose cells these are; they may come from a transplant donor. Sequenced sample: blood, either unsorted or a sorted T cell fraction (not recorded which). CDR3 in amino acids: CASSQEGLAGENEQFF. Here the CDR3 DNA reads TGTGCCAGCAGCCAGGAGGGGCTAGCGGGGGAAAATGAGCAGTTCTTC.